This T cell receptor beta chain was profiled in a study of post-analysis software for immune sequencing data (dated by TCRdb to the mid-2010s). About the investigation overall: The recorded disease courses included relapsing-remitting, secondary progressive and progressive-relapsing multiple sclerosis, and some patients had no subtype annotation. A subset of samples was prepared in parallel using single-end sample barcoding, then pooled and co-amplified after Illumina adapter ligation. The multiple sclerosis patient repertoires were compared with under 13 previously published healthy control repertoires from donors aged about 6 to 28 years. The paper as a whole reports these results and caveats: Direct clustering with F measure revealed strong co-clustering of samples prepared in the same batch, which led to a batch-effect correction. Significantly lower normalized Chao1 diversity was found in multiple sclerosis patients than in controls, suggesting substantial peripheral T-cell clonal expansion. The multiple sclerosis patient group was slightly younger than the control group. Roughly 5 TRBV segments, including TRBV5-6, TRBV5-1 and TRBV20-1, were significantly more frequent in patients than controls.

The method was PCR. TCRdb shows the sequencer as Illumina HiSeq 2500. To reduce PCR and sequencing biases, unique molecular identifiers were incorporated into the TCR beta cDNA libraries. Every 1 to 10 million input T cells yielded approximately 500,000 cDNA molecules, meaning each molecule approximated one T cell. The patient libraries were prepared and sequenced with the same protocol used for the earlier healthy control dataset. Within a given batch, samples were prepared together, multiplexed and sequenced on the same HiSeq lane. From the authors' description of their analysis: Raw barcoded reads were processed with MIGEC, and single-read molecular identifier groups were discarded before consensus assembly and CDR3 extraction. Clonotype tables were post-analysed with VDJtools, normalizing diversity by down-sampling all datasets to the smallest sample size. To correct batch-related cross-sample contamination, repertoire overlap clustering matched CDR3 amino acid sequences but not nucleotide sequences. TCRdb cleaned the public reads at Q25 with fastp, built clones with MiXCR and kept in-frame beta chains. Entries that share a CDR3 protein sequence are merged under the most common genes and DNA. What appears here as the V and J calls and clone size reflects TCRdb's work, not the paper's. A total of hundreds of thousands of distinct CDR3 sequences appear in this sample, about 57% of them only once. 4.6% of the sample is in the top ten clones.

This clonotype was counted only a few times. Its binding antigen is unknown. One base away there is no much larger clone; base qualities are not given. Taken from cysteine to phenylalanine, the CDR3 has 16 residues. Only the CDR3 region is kept as DNA, spanning 48 bases read in frame from base 1. V is clipped by 5 bases and J by 2 bases, and the sequence between their germline boundaries is 19 bases long. TCR beta repertoires were profiled from peripheral blood of roughly 13 young patients with multiple sclerosis to demonstrate the VDJtools post-analysis software. The multiple sclerosis patients were children and adolescents ranging in age from about 6 to 17 years.

The source is a girl between 5 and 17 years old with multiple sclerosis. The sample was blood. Recombination linked TRBV12-3 or TRBV12-4 to TRBJ2-7; 6 matching bases give a weak D call of TRBD1. The CDR3 loop reads CASSATPGRDTYEQYF. The base sequence is TGTGCCAGCAGTGCCACACCGGGACGGGACACCTACGAGCAGTACTTC.